A single sample is the source of the 9 T cell receptor beta chains below, sequenced in a study of CD8 T cells in ankylosing spondylitis. Regarding the study as a whole: Ankylosing spondylitis blood appeared to be characterized by a TCR beta motif of 8 or 9 highly homologous variants.

Antigen specificity for these receptors is unknown. TCRdb reprocessed the 5' RACE reads via MiXCR and lists one record per CDR3 protein. In the table there are about 540,000 distinct CDR3 sequences, more than 9.5% of which are singletons. Sequencing used blood, either unsorted or a sorted T cell fraction (not recorded which). These receptors were taken from a male donor with ankylosing spondylitis.

The CDR3 loop reads CASSSPDRGVKLFF. The CDR3 nucleotides read TGTGCCAGCAGTTCGCCAGACAGGGGGGTAAAACTGTTTTTT. This chain joins TRBV12-3 or TRBV12-4 and TRBJ1-4, with 9 bases aligning to TRBD1. V lost 4 bases to trimming and J lost 10 bases; unmatched junction nucleotides: 7. This CDR3 is 14 amino acids long.

This chain joins TRBV20-1 and TRBJ1-5, with a tentative D call TRBD1 (6 bases). V gave up 6 bases and J gave up 6 bases, with 18 bases separating them. CDR1 and CDR2 from the germline V gene are DFQATT and SNEGSKA (reference sequence). The CDR3 extends over 14 amino acids. CDR3 nucleotides: TGCAGTGCCAACAGGGAAGGGGTCACTCAGCCCCAGCATTTT. It specifies CSANREGVTQPQHF.

This clonotype was counted at least ten times. The chain uses TRBV12-3 or TRBV12-4 and TRBJ2-6; D not certain. V was trimmed by 6 bases and J by 2 bases, leaving 5 bases between them. CDR3 size: 13 residues. CDR3 nucleotides: TGTGCCAGCAGCCCGACTGGGGCCAACGTCCTGACTTTC. Its translation is CASSPTGANVLTF.

This chain links TRBV4-1 with TRBJ2-5, with 10 nucleotides matching TRBD1. The CDR3 length is 17 residues. Germline V CDR1 and CDR2: MGHRA, YSYEKL. Germline trimming cut 4 bases from V and 3 bases from J; bases unmatched to any gene: 11. The CDR3 spells CASSPGRGTGEKETQYF. CDR3 coding DNA: TGCGCCAGCAGCCCAGGTAGAGGGACAGGGGAAAAAGAGACCCAGTACTTC.

Ten or more counts support this clonotype. The rearrangement links TRBV6-1 to TRBJ2-2; D not certain. CDR3 length: 14 residues. Germline CDR1 is MNHNS and CDR2 is SASEGT. The V and J ends lost 5 bases and 0 bases respectively, with 7 bases between them. CDR3 loop: CASSRAANTGELFF. CDR3 in DNA: TGTGCCAGCAGTCGAGCCGCGAACACCGGGGAGCTGTTTTTT.

The genes are TRBV25-1 and TRBJ1-4, with 7 positions matching TRBD1. Per the germline V gene, CDR1 is MGHDK and CDR2 is SYGVNS. CDR3 length: 14 amino acids. Losses at the gene ends were 3 bases for V and 4 bases for J; bases not matched to a gene: 2. In nucleotides, the CDR3 is TGTGCCAGCAGTGAGGGACAGAATAATGAAAAACTGTTTTTT. This sequence encodes CASSEGQNNEKLFF.

The rearrangement links TRBV15 to TRBJ2-7; 7 bases fit TRBD2. CDR3 length equals 18 residues. The J segment lost 0 bases and the V segment lost 0 bases, leaving 11 bases of the junction unmatched. The germline V gene encodes CDR1 LNHNV and CDR2 YYDKDF (reference sequence). Here the CDR3 DNA reads TGTGCCACCAGCAGAGACACCGATTCCGGGACTAACTCCTACGAGCAGTACTTC. Translated: CATSRDTDSGTNSYEQYF.

This clonotype has a handful of counts. The chain combines TRBV20-1 with TRBJ1-5; D is undetermined. Germline CDR1 and CDR2: DFQATT and SNEGSKA (reference sequence). Trimming pared 4 bases from V and 2 bases from J, leaving 3 bases between. CDR3 size: 11 residues. This CDR3 reads CSAIGNQPQHF. The CDR3 nucleotides read TGCAGTGCTATAGGCAATCAGCCCCAGCATTTT.

The chain uses TRBV7-8 and TRBJ2-7, with unresolved D. Germline V lookup: CDR1 SGHVS, CDR2 FQNEAQ. Trimming removed 4 bases from V and 3 bases from J, with 10 bases in between. The CDR3 contains 13 residues. This chain's CDR3 is CASSYGFNYEQYF. Here the CDR3 DNA reads TGTGCCAGCAGCTACGGGTTCAACTACGAGCAGTACTTC.